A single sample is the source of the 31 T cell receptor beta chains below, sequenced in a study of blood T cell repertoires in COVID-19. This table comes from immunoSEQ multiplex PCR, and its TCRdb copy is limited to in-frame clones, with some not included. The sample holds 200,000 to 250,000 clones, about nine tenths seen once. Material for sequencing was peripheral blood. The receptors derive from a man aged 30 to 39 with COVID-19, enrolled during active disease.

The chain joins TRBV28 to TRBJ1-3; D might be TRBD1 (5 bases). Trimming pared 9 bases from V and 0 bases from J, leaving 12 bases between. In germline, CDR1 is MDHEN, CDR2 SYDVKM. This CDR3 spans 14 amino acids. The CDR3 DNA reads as TGTGCCAGTCTCGGGGGGGGCTCTGGAAACACCATATATTTT. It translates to CASLGGGSGNTIYF. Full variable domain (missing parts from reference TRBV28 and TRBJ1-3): DVKVTQSSRYLVKRTGEKVFLECVQDMDHENMFWYRQDPGLGLRLIYFSYDVKMKEKGDIPEGYSVSREKKERFSLILESASTNQTSMYLCASLGGGSGNTIYFGEGSWLTVV.

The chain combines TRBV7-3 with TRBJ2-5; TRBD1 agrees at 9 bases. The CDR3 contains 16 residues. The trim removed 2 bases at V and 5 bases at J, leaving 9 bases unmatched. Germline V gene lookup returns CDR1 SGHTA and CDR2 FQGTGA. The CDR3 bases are TGTGCCAGCAGCTTACGTGGGACAGGGACGGGGGAGACCCAGTACTTC. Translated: CASSLRGTGTGETQYF.

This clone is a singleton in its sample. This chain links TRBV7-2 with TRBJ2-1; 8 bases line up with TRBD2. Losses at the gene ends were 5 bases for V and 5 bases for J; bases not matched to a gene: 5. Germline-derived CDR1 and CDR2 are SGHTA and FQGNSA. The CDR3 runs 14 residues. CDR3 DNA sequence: TGTGCCAGCAGCGCCACTAGCGGTAACAATGAGCAGTTCTTC. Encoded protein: CASSATSGNNEQFF.

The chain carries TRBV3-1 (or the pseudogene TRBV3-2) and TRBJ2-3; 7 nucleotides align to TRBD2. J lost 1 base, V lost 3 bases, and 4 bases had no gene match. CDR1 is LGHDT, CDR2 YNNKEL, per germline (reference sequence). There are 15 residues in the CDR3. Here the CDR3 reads CASSHGLGGTDTQYF. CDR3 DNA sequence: TGTGCCAGCAGCCACGGACTAGGCGGCACAGATACGCAGTATTTT.

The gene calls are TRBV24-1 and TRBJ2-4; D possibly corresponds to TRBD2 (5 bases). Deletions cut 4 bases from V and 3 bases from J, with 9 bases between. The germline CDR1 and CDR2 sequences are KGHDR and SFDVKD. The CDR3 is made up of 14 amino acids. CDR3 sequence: CATSEGRGKNIQYF. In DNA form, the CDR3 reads TGTGCCACCAGTGAAGGGAGAGGCAAAAACATTCAGTACTTC.

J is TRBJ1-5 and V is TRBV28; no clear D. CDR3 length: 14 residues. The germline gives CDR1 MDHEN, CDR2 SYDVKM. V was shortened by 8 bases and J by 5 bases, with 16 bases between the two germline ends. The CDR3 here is CASGRYLRDQPQHF. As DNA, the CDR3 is TGTGCCAGCGGACGGTATTTGAGGGATCAGCCCCAGCATTTT. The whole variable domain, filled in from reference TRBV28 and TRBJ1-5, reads DVKVTQSSRYLVKRTGEKVFLECVQDMDHENMFWYRQDPGLGLRLIYFSYDVKMKEKGDIPEGYSVSREKKERFSLILESASTNQTSMYLCASGRYLRDQPQHFGDGTRLSIL.

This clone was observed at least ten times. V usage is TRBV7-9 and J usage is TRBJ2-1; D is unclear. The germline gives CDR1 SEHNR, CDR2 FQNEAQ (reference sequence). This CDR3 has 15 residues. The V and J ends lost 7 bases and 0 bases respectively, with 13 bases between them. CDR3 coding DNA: TGTGCCAGCACCATCTTTGGTAGCTCCTACAATGAGCAGTTCTTC. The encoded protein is CASTIFGSSYNEQFF.

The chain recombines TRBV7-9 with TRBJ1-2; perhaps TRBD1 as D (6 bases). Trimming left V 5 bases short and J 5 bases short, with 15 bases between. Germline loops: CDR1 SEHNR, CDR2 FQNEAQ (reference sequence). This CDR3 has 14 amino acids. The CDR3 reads CASSDLTGRYGYTF. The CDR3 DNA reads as TGTGCCAGCAGCGATTTAACAGGGAGATATGGCTACACCTTC.

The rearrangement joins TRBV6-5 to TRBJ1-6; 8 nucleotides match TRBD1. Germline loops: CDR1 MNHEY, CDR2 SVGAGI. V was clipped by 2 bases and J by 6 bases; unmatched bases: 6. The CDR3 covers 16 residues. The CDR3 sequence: CASSYAGTGANSPLHF. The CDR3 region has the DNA TGTGCCAGCAGTTACGCCGGGACAGGCGCTAATTCACCCCTCCACTTT.

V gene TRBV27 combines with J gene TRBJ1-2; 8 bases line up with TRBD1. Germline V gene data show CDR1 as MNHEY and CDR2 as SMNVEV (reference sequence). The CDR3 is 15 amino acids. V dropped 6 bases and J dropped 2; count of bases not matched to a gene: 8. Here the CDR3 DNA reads TGTGCCAGCAGCCAGGCGGGACAGGTGAACTATGGCTACACCTTC. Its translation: CASSQAGQVNYGYTF.

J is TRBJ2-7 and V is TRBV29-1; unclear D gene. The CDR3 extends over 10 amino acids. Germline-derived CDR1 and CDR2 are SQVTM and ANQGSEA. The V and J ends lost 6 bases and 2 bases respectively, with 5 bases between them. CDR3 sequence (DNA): TGCAGCGTCCTAGCCTACGAGCAGTACTTC. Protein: CSVLAYEQYF.

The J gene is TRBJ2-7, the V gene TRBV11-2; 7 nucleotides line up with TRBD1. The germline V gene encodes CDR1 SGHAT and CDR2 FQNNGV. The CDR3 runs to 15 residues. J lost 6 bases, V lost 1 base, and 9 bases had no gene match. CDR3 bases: TGTGCCAGCAGCTTAGGGGGGCAGGGGGTCATCGAGCAGTACTTC. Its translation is CASSLGGQGVIEQYF.

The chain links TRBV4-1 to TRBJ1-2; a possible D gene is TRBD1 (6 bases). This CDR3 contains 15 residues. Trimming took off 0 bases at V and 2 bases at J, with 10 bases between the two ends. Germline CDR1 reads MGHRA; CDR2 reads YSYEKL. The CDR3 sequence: CASSQDGGRNYGYTF. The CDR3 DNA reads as TGCGCCAGCAGCCAAGACGGGGGGCGAAACTATGGCTACACCTTC.

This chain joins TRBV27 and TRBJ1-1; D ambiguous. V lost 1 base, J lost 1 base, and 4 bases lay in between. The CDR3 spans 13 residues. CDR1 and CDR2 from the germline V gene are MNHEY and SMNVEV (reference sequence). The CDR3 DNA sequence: TGTGCCAGCAGTTTATACAGGAACACTGAAGCTTTCTTT. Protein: CASSLYRNTEAFF.

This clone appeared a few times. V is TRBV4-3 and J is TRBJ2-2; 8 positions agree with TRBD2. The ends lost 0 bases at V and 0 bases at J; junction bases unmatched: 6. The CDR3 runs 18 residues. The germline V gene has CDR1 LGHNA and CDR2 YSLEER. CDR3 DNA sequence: TGCGCCAGCAGCCAAGAGCGAGCGGGGGCCGCGAACACCGGGGAGCTGTTTTTT. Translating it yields CASSQERAGAANTGELFF.

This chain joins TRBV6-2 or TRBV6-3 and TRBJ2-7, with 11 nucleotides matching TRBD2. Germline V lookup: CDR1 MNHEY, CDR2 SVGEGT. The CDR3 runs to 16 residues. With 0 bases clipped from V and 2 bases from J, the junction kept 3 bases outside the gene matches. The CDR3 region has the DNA TGTGCCAGCAGTTACTCGGGACTAGCGGAGACCTACGAGCAGTACTTC. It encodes CASSYSGLAETYEQYF.

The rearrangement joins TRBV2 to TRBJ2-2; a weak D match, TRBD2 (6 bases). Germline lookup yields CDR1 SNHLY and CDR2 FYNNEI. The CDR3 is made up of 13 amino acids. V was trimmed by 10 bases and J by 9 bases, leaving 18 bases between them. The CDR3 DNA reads TGTGCCAAGCAGTCATCGGGAGTAAGGGAGCTGTTTTTT. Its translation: CAKQSSGVRELFF.

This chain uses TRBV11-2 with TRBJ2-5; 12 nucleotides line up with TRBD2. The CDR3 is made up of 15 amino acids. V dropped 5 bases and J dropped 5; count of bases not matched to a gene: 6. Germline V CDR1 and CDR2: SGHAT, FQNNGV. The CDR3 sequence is CASSLGTSGRETQYF. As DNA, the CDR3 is TGTGCCAGCAGCCTTGGGACTAGCGGGCGCGAGACCCAGTACTTC. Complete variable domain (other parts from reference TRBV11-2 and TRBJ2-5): EAGVAQSPRYKIIEKRQSVAFWCNPISGHATLYWYQQILGQGPKLLIQFQNNGVVDDSQLPKDRFSAERLKGVDSTLKIQPAKLEDSAVYLCASSLGTSGRETQYFGPGTRLLVL.

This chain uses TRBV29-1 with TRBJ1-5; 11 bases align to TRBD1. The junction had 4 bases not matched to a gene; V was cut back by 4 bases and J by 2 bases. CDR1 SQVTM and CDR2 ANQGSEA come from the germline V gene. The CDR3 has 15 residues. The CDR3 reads CSVAEGQGGNQPQHF. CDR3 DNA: TGCAGCGTTGCCGAGGGACAGGGGGGCAATCAGCCCCAGCATTTT.

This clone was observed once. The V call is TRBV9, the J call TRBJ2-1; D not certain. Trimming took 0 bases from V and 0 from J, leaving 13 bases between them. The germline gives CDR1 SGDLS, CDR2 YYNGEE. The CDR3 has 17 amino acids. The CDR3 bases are TGTGCCAGCAGCGTAGAAATGCCGTTGAGCTCCTACAATGAGCAGTTCTTC. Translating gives CASSVEMPLSSYNEQFF.

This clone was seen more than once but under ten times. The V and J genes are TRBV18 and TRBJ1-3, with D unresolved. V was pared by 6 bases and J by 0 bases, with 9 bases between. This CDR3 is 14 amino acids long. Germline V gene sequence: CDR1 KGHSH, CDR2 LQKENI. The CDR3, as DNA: TGTGCCAGCTCCTCGGGGAACTCTGGAAACACCATATATTTT. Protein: CASSSGNSGNTIYF.

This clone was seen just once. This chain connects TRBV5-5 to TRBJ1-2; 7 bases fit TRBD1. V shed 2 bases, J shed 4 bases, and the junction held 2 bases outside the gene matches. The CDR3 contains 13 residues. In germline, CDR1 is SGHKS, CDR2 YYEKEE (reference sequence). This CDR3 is CASSFPGGYGYTF. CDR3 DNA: TGTGCCAGCAGCTTTCCAGGGGGCTATGGCTACACCTTC. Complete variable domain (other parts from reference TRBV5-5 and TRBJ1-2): DAGVTQSPTHLIKTRGQQVTLRCSPISGHKSVSWYQQVLGQGPQFIFQYYEKEERGRGNFPDRFSARQFPNYSSELNVNALLLGDSALYLCASSFPGGYGYTFGSGTRLTVV.

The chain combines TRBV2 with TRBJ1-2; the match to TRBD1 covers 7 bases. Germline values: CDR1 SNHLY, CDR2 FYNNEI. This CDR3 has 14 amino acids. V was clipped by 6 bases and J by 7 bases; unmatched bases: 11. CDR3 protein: CASRGGQNSVGYTF. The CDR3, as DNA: TGTGCCAGCAGGGGGGGACAGAATTCTGTTGGCTACACCTTC.

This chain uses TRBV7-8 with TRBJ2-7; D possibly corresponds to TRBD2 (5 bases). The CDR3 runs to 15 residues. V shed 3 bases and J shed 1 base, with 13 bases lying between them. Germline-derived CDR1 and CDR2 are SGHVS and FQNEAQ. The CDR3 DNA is TGTGCCAGCAGCTTGGTAGGAGGACCATCCTACGAGCAGTACTTC. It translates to CASSLVGGPSYEQYF.

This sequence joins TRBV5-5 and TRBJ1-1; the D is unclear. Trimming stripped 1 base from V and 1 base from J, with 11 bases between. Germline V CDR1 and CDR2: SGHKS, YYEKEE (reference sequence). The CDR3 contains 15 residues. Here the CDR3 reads CASSLYMFPNTEAFF. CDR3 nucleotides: TGTGCCAGCAGCTTGTATATGTTCCCGAACACTGAAGCTTTCTTT. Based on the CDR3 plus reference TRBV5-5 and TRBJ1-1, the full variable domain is DAGVTQSPTHLIKTRGQQVTLRCSPISGHKSVSWYQQVLGQGPQFIFQYYEKEERGRGNFPDRFSARQFPNYSSELNVNALLLGDSALYLCASSLYMFPNTEAFFGQGTRLTVV.

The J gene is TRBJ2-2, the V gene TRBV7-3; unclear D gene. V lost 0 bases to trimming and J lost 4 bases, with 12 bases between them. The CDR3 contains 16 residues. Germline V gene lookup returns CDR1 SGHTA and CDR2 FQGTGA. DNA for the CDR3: TGTGCCAGCAGCTTAACTGGAATTGCGGTCACCGGGGAGCTGTTTTTT. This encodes CASSLTGIAVTGELFF.

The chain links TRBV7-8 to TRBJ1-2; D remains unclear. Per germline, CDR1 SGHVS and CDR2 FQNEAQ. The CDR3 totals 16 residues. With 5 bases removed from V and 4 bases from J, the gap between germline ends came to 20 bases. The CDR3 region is CASSPSGFEVGYGYTF. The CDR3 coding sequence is TGTGCCAGCAGCCCATCCGGATTTGAGGTCGGCTATGGCTACACCTTC.

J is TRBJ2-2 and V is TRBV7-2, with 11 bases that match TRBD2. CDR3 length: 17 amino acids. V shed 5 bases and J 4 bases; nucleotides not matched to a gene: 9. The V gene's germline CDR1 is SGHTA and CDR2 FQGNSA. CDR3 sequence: CASSLLGLADFTGELFF. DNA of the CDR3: TGTGCCAGCAGCCTGCTGGGACTAGCGGATTTCACCGGGGAGCTGTTTTTT.

CDR3 region: CASSIGERGGLDTQYF. CDR3 nucleotide sequence: TGTGCCAGCAGCATTGGGGAGCGGGGGGGACTAGATACGCAGTATTTT. The chain employs TRBV13 and TRBJ2-3, with 10 positions matching TRBD2. V was pared by 5 bases and J by 5 bases, with 10 bases of the junction left unmatched. The germline gives CDR1 PRHDT, CDR2 FYEKMQ (reference sequence). CDR3 length equals 16 residues.

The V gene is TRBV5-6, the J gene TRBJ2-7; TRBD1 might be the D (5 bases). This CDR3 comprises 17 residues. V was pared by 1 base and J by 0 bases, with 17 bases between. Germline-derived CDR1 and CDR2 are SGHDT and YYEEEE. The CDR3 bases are TGTGCCAGCAGCTTGCACGGTGGCAGGGCGAACTCCTACGAGCAGTACTTC. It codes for CASSLHGGRANSYEQYF.

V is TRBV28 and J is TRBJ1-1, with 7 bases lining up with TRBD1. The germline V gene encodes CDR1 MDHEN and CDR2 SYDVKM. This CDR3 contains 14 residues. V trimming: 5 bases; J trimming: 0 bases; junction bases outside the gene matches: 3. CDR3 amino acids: CASSTGQMNTEAFF. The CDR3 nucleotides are TGTGCCAGCAGTACGGGACAGATGAACACTGAAGCTTTCTTT.